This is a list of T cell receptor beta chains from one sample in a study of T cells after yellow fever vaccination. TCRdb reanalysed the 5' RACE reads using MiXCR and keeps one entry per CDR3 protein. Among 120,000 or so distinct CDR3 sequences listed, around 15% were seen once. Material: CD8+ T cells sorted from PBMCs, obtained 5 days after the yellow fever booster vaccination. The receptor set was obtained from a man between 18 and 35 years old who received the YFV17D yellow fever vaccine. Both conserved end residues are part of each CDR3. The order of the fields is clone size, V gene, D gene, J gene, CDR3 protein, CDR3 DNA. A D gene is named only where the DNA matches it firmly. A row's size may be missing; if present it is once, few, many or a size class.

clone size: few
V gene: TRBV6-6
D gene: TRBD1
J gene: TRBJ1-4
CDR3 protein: CASKDRVAKLFF
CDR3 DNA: TGTGCCAGCAAGGACAGGGTTGCAAAACTGTTTTTT

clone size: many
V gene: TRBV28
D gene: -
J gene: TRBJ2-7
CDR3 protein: CASKGYEQYF
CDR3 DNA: TGTGCCAGCAAGGGGTACGAGCAGTACTTC

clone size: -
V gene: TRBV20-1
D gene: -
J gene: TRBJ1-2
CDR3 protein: CSARDTQAYGYTF
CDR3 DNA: TGCAGTGCTAGAGATACCCAGGCCTATGGCTACACCTTC

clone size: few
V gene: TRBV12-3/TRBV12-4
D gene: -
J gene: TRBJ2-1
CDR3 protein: CASSPGVQDEQFF
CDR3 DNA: TGTGCCAGCAGTCCGGGTGTCCAGGATGAGCAGTTCTTC

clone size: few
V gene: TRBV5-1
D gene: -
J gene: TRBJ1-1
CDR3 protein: CASSLSKGTEAFF
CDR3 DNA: TGCGCCAGCAGCTTATCCAAGGGTACTGAAGCTTTCTTT

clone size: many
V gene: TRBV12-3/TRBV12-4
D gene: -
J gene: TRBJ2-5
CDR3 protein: CASSSPDREGETQYF
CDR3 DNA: TGTGCCAGCAGTTCCCCCGACAGGGAGGGAGAGACCCAGTACTTC

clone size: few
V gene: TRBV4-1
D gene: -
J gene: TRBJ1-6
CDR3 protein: CASSQHRSGDYNSPLHF
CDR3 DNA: TGCGCCAGCAGCCAACACCGGTCAGGCGATTATAATTCACCCCTCCACTTT

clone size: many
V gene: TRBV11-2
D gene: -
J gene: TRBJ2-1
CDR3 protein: CASRQGWRGNEQFF
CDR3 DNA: TGTGCCAGCAGGCAGGGGTGGAGAGGAAATGAGCAGTTCTTC

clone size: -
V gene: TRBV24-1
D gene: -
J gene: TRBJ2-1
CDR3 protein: CATSGPADKPEQFF
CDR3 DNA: TGTGCCACCAGTGGCCCGGCCGACAAACCCGAGCAGTTCTTC

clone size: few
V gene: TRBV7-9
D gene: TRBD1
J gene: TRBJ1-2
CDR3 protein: CASSRDRGYGYTF
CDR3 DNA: TGTGCCAGCAGCCGAGACAGGGGCTATGGCTACACCTTC

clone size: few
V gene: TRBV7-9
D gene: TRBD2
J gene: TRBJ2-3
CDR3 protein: CASSLELAGGSGTDTQYF
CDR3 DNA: TGTGCCAGCAGCTTAGAGCTAGCGGGGGGATCGGGCACAGATACGCAGTATTTT

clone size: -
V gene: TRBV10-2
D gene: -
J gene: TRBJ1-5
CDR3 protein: CASSESDWGQPQHF
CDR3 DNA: TGCGCCAGCAGTGAGTCCGATTGGGGTCAGCCCCAGCATTTT

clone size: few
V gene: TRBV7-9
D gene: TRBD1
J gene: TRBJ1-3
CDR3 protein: CASSLARQGGNTIYF
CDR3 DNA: TGTGCCAGCAGCTTAGCACGACAGGGCGGAAACACCATATATTTT

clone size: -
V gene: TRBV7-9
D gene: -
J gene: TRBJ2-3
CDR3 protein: CASSLEWGGPDTQYF
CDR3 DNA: TGTGCCAGCAGCTTAGAATGGGGTGGCCCAGATACGCAGTATTTT

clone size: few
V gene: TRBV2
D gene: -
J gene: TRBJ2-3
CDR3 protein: CASSEAGGYFTDTQYF
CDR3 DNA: TGTGCCAGCAGTGAAGCCGGAGGCTATTTCACAGATACGCAGTATTTT

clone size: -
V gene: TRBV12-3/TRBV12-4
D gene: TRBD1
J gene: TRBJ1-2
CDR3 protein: CASSPGQGTGYTF
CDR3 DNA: TGTGCCAGCAGCCCCGGACAGGGGACGGGCTACACCTTC

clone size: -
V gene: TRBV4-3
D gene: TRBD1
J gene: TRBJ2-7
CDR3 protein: CASSPGTGGKYEQYF
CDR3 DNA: TGCGCCAGCAGCCCAGGGACAGGGGGAAAGTACGAGCAGTACTTC

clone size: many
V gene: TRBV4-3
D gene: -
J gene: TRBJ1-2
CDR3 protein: CASSQGPGANYGYTF
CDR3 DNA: TGCGCCAGCAGCCAAGGTCCAGGGGCTAACTATGGCTACACCTTC

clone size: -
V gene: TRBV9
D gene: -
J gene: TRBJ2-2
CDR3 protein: CASSRGGPGELFF
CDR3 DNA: TGTGCCAGCAGCCGAGGGGGACCCGGGGAGCTGTTTTTT

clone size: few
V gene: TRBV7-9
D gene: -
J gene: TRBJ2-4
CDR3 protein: CASSSDRLAKNIQYF
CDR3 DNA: TGTGCCAGCAGTTCAGACAGATTAGCCAAAAACATTCAGTACTTC

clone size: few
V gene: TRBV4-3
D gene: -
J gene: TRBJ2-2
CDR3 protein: CASSQSLARYTGELFF
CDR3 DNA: TGCGCCAGCAGCCAATCTTTGGCGAGATACACCGGGGAGCTGTTTTTT

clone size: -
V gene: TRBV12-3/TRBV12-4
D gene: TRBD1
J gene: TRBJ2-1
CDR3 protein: CASQGAEQFF
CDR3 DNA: TGTGCCAGTCAGGGGGCTGAGCAGTTCTTC

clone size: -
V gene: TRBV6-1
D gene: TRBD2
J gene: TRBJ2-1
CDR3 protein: CASSVLAGGPREQFF
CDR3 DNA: TGTGCCAGCAGTGTTCTAGCGGGGGGGCCAAGGGAGCAGTTCTTC

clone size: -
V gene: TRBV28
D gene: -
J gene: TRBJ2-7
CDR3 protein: CASSYLLREPTYEQYF
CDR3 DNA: TGTGCCAGCAGTTATCTTCTACGGGAACCTACCTACGAGCAGTACTTC

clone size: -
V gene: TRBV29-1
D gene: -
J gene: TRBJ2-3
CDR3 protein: CSVGRGTDTQYF
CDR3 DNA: TGCAGCGTTGGGCGCGGCACAGATACGCAGTATTTT

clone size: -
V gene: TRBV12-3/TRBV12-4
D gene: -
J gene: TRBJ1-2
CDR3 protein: CASSWKGGYTF
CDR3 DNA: TGTGCCAGCAGTTGGAAGGGAGGCTACACCTTC

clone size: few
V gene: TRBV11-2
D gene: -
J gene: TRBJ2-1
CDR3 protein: CASRPYMGNEQFF
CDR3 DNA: TGTGCCAGCAGACCGTACATGGGGAATGAGCAGTTCTTC